The clone carrying this TCR beta chain has more than one count but fewer than ten. TCRbeta library preparation incorporated unique molecular identifiers. MiXCR, run by TCRdb on the PCR reads, gives a single entry per CDR3 protein. The table has over 400,000 distinct CDR3 sequences, 12% seen once. The CDR3 spans 16 residues. Germline V gene data show CDR1 as SGHRS and CDR2 as YFSETQ. V gave up 7 bases and J gave up 0 bases; unmatched junction bases: 10. This entry belongs to a study of T-cell reconstitution after alpha-beta-depleted transplantation in children. The TCR sequence derives from a human donor who donated a stem cell graft to a child with combined immunodeficiency. Sequenced material: PBMCs from the stem cell graft donor, taken from the stem cell graft. This rearrangement joins TRBV5-1 to TRBJ2-1; 7 bases align to TRBD2. As DNA, the CDR3 is TGCGCCAGCCGACGGATGGGGGGGAGCTCCTACAATGAGCAGTTCTTC. It yields the protein CASRRMGGSSYNEQFF.